This TCR beta chain was identified in a study of shared clonotypes between healthy human individuals. Whole-study findings and limits: Rarefaction curves obtained for sorted subsets showed sequencing incomplete despite large depth. Generation of non-shared clonotypes was less probable than generation of clonotypes shared by all four donors.

To note about this clone: The target antigen is unknown.

This CDR3 contains 16 residues. Germline CDR1 and CDR2: SGDLS and YYNGEE. Trimming shortened V by 4 bases and J by 7 bases, and 23 bases separated the two germline ends. Original methodology: Sequence data from immunoSEQ were junction-only and lacked quality scores; consequently, filtering differed. This table comes from immunoSEQ multiplex PCR, and its TCRdb copy is limited to in-frame clones, with some not included. D and trimming come from the DNA, and the V and J calls and clone size come from that table. Of about 820,000 clones listed, almost 95% are singletons. Positive CCR7 selection of CD45RO-negative cells yielded the naive CD8 cells, and terminally differentiated effector memory CD45RA+ cells were excluded. Healthy HIV-negative adults without recent acute infections or vaccinations served as donors.

Sequences were obtained from naive CD8+ T cells sorted from blood. This chain uses TRBV9 with TRBJ1-2; D is uncertain. The source is a young man in good health. For the CDR3, the DNA is TGTGCCAGCAGCACAGCCGTAGACTTCCGCTTACCTGGCTACACCTTC. This gives the protein CASSTAVDFRLPGYTF.